What follows describes a single T cell receptor beta chain. Germline V gene sequence: CDR1 SGHVS, CDR2 FQNEAQ. V was pared by 8 bases and J by 0 bases, with 10 bases between. The CDR3 is made up of 13 amino acids. The data were taken from a study of blood T cell repertoires in COVID-19. Original analysis: Researchers report that nucleated cell counts were estimated from reference gene primer amplification. Sequencing was performed with immunoSEQ multiplex PCR; in TCRdb, only in-frame clones are kept and a portion is missing. V, J and clone size were drawn from that table, and D and trimming were deduced from the DNA. The sample holds around 56,000 clones; around 81% are singletons and the top ten take about 26%.

Sequenced material: peripheral blood. This rearrangement joins TRBV7-8 to TRBJ1-1; D may be TRBD1 (5 bases). This TCR derives from a woman older than 75 with active or convalescent COVID-19. The CDR3 bases are TGTGCCAGCGGTACGGGGGTGAACACTGAAGCTTTCTTT. Its translation: CASGTGVNTEAFF.